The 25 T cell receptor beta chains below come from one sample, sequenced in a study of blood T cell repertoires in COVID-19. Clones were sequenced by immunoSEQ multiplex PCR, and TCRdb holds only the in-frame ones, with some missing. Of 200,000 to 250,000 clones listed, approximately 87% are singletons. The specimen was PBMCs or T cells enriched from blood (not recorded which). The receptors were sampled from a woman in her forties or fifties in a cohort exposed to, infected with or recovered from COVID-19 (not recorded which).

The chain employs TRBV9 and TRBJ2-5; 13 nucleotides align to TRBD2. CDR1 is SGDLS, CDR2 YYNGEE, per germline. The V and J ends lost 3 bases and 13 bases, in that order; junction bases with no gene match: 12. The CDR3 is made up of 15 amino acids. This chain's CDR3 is CASSDRLAGGSPPYF. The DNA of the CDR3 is TGTGCCAGCAGCGACCGACTAGCGGGGGGCTCCCCGCCGTACTTC.

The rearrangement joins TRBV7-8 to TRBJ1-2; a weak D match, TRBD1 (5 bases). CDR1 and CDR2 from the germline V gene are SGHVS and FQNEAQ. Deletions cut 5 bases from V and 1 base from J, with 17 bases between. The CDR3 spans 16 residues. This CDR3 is CASSPTLIRDNYGYTF. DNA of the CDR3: TGTGCCAGCAGCCCGACCCTAATCAGGGATAACTATGGCTACACCTTC.

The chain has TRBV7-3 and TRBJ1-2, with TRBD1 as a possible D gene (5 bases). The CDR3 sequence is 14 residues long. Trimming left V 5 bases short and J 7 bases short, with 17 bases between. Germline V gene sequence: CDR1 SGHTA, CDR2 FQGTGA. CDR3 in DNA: TGTGCCAGCAGCCCCTCCGTACAGGTGCTTGGCTACACCTTC. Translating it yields CASSPSVQVLGYTF.

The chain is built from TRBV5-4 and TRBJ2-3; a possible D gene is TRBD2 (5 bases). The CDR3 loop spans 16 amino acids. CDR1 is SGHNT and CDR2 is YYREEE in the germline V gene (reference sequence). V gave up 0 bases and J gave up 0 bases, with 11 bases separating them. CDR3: CASSLAGEGSTDTQYF. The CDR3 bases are TGTGCCAGCAGCTTGGCCGGGGAAGGTAGCACAGATACGCAGTATTTT.

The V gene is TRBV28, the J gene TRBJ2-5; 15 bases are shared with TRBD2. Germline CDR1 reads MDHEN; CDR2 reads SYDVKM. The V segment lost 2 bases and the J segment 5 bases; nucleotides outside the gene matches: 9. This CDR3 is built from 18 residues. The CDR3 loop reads CASSLGRTSGGAGETQYF. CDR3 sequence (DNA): TGTGCCAGCAGTTTAGGACGGACTAGCGGGGGGGCAGGGGAGACCCAGTACTTC.

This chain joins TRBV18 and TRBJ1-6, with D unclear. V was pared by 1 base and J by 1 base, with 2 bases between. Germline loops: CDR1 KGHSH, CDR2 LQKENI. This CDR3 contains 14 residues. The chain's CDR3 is CASSPLSYNSPLHF. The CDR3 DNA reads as TGTGCCAGCTCACCACTATCCTATAATTCACCCCTCCACTTT.

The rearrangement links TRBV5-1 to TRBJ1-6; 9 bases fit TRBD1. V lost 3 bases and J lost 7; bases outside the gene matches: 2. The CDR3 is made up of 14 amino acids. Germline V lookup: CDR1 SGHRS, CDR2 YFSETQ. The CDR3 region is CASSWTGENSPLHF. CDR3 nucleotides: TGCGCCAGCAGCTGGACAGGGGAGAATTCACCCCTCCACTTT. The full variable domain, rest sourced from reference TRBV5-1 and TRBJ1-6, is KAGVTQTPRYLIKTRGQQVTLSCSPISGHRSVSWYQQTPGQGLQFLFEYFSETQRNKGNFPGRFSGRQFSNSRSEMNVSTLELGDSALYLCASSWTGENSPLHFGNGTRLTVT.

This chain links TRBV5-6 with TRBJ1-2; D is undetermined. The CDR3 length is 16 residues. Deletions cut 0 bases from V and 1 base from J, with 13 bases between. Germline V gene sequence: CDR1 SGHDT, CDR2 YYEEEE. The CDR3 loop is CASSLEVRRLNYGYTF. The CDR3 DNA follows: TGTGCCAGCAGCTTGGAGGTTAGGAGACTTAACTATGGCTACACCTTC.

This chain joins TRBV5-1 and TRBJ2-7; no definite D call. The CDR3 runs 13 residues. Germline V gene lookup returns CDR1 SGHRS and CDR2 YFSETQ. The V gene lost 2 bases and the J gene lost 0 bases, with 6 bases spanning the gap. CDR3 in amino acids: CASSFAGSYEQYF. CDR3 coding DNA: TGCGCCAGCAGCTTCGCAGGCTCCTACGAGCAGTACTTC.

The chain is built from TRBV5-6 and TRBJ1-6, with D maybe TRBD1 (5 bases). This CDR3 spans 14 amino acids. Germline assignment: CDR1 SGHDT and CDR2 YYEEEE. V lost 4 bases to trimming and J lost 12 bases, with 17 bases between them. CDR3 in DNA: TGTGCCAGCAGCAGTAGGGGCGGAGTAGAACCCCTCCACTTT. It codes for CASSSRGGVEPLHF.

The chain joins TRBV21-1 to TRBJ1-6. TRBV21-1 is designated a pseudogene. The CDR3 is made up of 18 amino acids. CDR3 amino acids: CASSKARSPLPYNSPLHF. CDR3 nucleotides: TGTGCCAGCAGCAAGGCTCGTAGCCCGCTTCCTTATAATTCACCCCTCCACTTT.

CDR3 residues: CASSLGTGAKNTEAFF. In DNA form, the CDR3 reads TGTGCCAGCAGCTTAGGGACAGGGGCCAAGAACACTGAAGCTTTCTTT. The J gene is TRBJ1-1, the V gene TRBV7-9; 9 positions agree with TRBD1. The CDR3 is 16 amino acids. Germline V gene sequence: CDR1 SEHNR, CDR2 FQNEAQ (reference sequence). The V gene end was trimmed by 1 base and the J gene end by 1 base; junction bases not matched to a gene: 4.

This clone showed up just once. CDR3 nucleotides: TGCGCCAGCAGCTTGATTCCGGGACAGGGGATGGGGACCGGGGAGCTGTTTTTT. Protein sequence: CASSLIPGQGMGTGELFF. The rearrangement joins TRBV5-1 to TRBJ2-2; 10 positions agree with TRBD1. CDR1 is SGHRS and CDR2 is YFSETQ in the germline V gene. Trimming removed 1 base from V and 5 bases from J; junction bases left unmatched: 11. The CDR3 extends over 18 amino acids.

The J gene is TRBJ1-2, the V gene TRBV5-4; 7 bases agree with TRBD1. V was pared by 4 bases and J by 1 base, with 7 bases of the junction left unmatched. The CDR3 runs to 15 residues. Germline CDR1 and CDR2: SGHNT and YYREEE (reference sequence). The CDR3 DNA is TGTGCCAGCAGCCTGGACAGGACGGTTAACTATGGCTACACCTTC. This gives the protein CASSLDRTVNYGYTF.

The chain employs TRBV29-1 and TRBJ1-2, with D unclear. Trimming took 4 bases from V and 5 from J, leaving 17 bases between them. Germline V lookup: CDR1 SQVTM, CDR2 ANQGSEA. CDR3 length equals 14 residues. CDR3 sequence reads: CSVAGSRWIYGYTF. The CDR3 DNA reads TGCAGCGTTGCGGGGTCCCGATGGATATATGGCTACACCTTC. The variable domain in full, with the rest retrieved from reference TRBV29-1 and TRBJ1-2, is SAVISQKPSRDICQRGTSLTIQCQVDSQVTMMFWYRQQPGQSLTLIATANQGSEATYESGFVIDKFPISRPNLTFSTLTVSNMSPEDSSIYLCSVAGSRWIYGYTFGSGTRLTVV.

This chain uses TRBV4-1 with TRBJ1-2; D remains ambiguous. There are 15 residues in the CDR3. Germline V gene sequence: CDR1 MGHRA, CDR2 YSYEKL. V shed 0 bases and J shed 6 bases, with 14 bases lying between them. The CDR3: CASSQDLRERDGYTF. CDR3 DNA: TGCGCCAGCAGCCAAGATCTTCGGGAGAGAGATGGCTACACCTTC.

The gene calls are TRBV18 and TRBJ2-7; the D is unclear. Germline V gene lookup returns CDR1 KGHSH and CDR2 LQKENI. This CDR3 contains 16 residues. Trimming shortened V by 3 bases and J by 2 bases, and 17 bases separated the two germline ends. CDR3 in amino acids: CASSPAPVSSPYEQYF. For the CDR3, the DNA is TGTGCCAGCTCACCTGCTCCGGTGAGCTCCCCCTACGAGCAGTACTTC.

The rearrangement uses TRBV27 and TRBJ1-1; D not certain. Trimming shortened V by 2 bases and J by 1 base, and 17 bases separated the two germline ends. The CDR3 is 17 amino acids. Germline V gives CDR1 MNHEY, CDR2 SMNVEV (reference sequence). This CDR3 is CASSLNPTLNPNTEAFF. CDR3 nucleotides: TGTGCCAGCAGTTTAAATCCTACTTTGAACCCGAACACTGAAGCTTTCTTT.

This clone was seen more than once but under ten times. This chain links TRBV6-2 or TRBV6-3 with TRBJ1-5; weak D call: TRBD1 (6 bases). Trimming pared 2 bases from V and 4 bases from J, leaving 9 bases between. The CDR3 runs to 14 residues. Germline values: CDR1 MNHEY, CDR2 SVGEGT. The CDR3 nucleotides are TGTGCCAGCAGTTACAGGGGGTGGAATCAGCCCCAGCATTTT. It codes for CASSYRGWNQPQHF.

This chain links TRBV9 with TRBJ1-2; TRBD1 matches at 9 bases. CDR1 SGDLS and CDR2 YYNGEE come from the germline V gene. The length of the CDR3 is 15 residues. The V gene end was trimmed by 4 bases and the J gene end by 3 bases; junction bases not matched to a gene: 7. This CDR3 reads CASSTRTGVYYGYTF. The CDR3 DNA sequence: TGTGCCAGCAGCACCCGGACAGGGGTGTACTATGGCTACACCTTC.

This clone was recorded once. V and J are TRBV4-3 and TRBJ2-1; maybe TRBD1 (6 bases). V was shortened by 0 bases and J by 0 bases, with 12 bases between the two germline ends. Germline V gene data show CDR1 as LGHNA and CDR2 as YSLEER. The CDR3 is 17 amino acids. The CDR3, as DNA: TGCGCCAGCAGCCAAGATTGGGGGCCCAGCTCCTACAATGAGCAGTTCTTC. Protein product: CASSQDWGPSSYNEQFF.

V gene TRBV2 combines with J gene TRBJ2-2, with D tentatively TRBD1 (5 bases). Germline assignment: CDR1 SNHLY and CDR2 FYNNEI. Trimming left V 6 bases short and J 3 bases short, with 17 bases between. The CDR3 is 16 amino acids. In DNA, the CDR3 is TGTGCCAGCAGGTCGGCCAGGGCCTATCACACCGGGGAGCTGTTTTTT. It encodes CASRSARAYHTGELFF.

Here the CDR3 reads CASSVLPNTDTQYF. CDR3 DNA sequence: TGTGCCAGCAGCGTACTACCAAACACAGATACGCAGTATTTT. V usage is TRBV9 and J usage is TRBJ2-3; no firm D call. Germline CDR1 and CDR2: SGDLS and YYNGEE. The CDR3 totals 14 residues. The germline V and J ends were trimmed by 1 base and 2 bases, with 8 bases remaining between them.

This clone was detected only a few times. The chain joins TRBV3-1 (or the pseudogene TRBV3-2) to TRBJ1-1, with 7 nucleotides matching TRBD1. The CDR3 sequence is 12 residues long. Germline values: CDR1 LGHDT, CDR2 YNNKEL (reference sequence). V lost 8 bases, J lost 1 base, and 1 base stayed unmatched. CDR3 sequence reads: CASRDRNTEAFF. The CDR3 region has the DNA TGTGCCAGCCGGGACAGGAACACTGAAGCTTTCTTT.

Written as DNA, the CDR3 is TGTGCCAGTAGTAATGCGGCCAGCTCCTACGAGCAGTACTTC. Its protein product is CASSNAASSYEQYF. This chain links TRBV19 with TRBJ2-7, with D unresolved. The germline CDR1 and CDR2 sequences are LNHDA and SQIVND (reference sequence). The CDR3 runs 14 residues. Trimming cost V 4 bases and J 0 bases, with 10 bases left between them.